This T cell receptor (beta chain) was recorded in a study of beta chain features in type 1 diabetes. Study-wide background: Patients shared similar age, gender and cell yields with healthy donors.

The CDR3 runs to 16 residues. Trimming at V came to 4 bases and at J to 2 bases, leaving 4 bases not matched to a gene. Germline CDR1 SEHNR, CDR2 FQNEAQ (reference sequence). Expressed TCRB transcripts got sequenced, as all isolated RNA was reverse transcribed. An average around 3.5 million reads came from naive, central memory and regulatory T cell samples. Repertoires were generated with immunoSEQ multiplex PCR, while TCRdb's copy carries only in-frame clones and drops some. This sample has hundreds of thousands of clones, with roughly 10% found just once. The chain carries TRBV7-9 and TRBJ2-3; TRBD2 matches at 12 bases. Sequenced: naive CD4+ T cells from blood. The TCR sequence derives from a young woman in good health. DNA of the CDR3: TGTGCCAGCAGCTCAAGACTAGCGGGGGACACAGATACGCAGTATTTT. Translation: CASSSRLAGDTDTQYF.